The rows below give T cell receptor beta chains drawn from one sample of a study of blood T cell repertoires in COVID-19. Sequencing used immunoSEQ multiplex PCR; TCRdb keeps in-frame clones, though not all of them. This sample has 90,000 to 130,000 clones, with over 75% found just once. Sequenced material: peripheral blood. Source of these receptors: a woman in her 70s with acute or convalescent COVID-19. CDR3s include the opening cysteine and the closing phenylalanine or tryptophan. The D gene is left open where the match is weak. Clone size is stated in some rows and not others, as once, few, many or a class when expanded.

CDR3 length: 14; V gene: TRBV27; clone size: -; J gene: TRBJ1-5; D gene: -; CDR3 DNA: TGTGCCAGCAGTTTAGTGAACAGCGGGCAGCCCCAGCATTTT; CDR3 protein: CASSLVNSGQPQHF
CDR3 length: 14; V gene: TRBV11-2; clone size: -; J gene: TRBJ2-3; D gene: -; CDR3 DNA: TGTGCCAGCAGCGACAGGAAAAGCACAGATACGCAGTATTTT; CDR3 protein: CASSDRKSTDTQYF
CDR3 length: 16; V gene: TRBV13; clone size: -; J gene: TRBJ2-2; D gene: -; CDR3 DNA: TGTGCCAGCAGATCGACCGACGTAGCCCGCACCGGGGAGCTGTTTTTT; CDR3 protein: CASRSTDVARTGELFF
CDR3 length: 14; V gene: TRBV5-6; clone size: -; J gene: TRBJ1-5; D gene: -; CDR3 DNA: TGTGCCAGCAGCCGACTTTTTGGAGATCAGCCCCAGCATTTT; CDR3 protein: CASSRLFGDQPQHF
CDR3 length: 16; V gene: TRBV5-5; clone size: -; J gene: TRBJ2-1; D gene: TRBD2; CDR3 DNA: TGTGCCAGCAGCTTATTTCCCGGGGCTAGCGGCAATGAGCAGTTCTTC; CDR3 protein: CASSLFPGASGNEQFF
CDR3 length: 13; V gene: TRBV14; clone size: -; J gene: TRBJ2-1; D gene: -; CDR3 DNA: TGTGCCAGCAGCCTACCCCCTCGGGGTGAGCAGTTCTTC; CDR3 protein: CASSLPPRGEQFF
CDR3 length: 17; V gene: TRBV7-9; clone size: -; J gene: TRBJ1-4; D gene: TRBD1; CDR3 DNA: TGTGCCAGCAGCTTAAACCTTGGGACAGGAACGAATGAAAAACTGTTTTTT; CDR3 protein: CASSLNLGTGTNEKLFF
CDR3 length: 13; V gene: TRBV2; clone size: once; J gene: TRBJ1-2; D gene: TRBD1; CDR3 DNA: TGTGCCAGCAAGCTGCAGGGGGCCTATGGCTACACCTTC; CDR3 protein: CASKLQGAYGYTF
CDR3 length: 16; V gene: TRBV6-6; clone size: -; J gene: TRBJ1-4; D gene: -; CDR3 DNA: TGTGCCAGCAGGGACACGGCCCGAGCAACTAATGAAAAACTGTTTTTT; CDR3 protein: CASRDTARATNEKLFF
CDR3 length: 15; V gene: TRBV7-6; clone size: -; J gene: TRBJ1-4; D gene: TRBD1; CDR3 DNA: TGTGCCAGCAGCCTAGGACAGGGGCGGAATGAAAAACTGTTTTTT; CDR3 protein: CASSLGQGRNEKLFF
CDR3 length: 16; V gene: TRBV29-1; clone size: once; J gene: TRBJ2-1; D gene: TRBD2; CDR3 DNA: TGCAGCGCAATAGCGGGAACCGCGCAGAAGCACAATGAGCAGTTCTTC; CDR3 protein: CSAIAGTAQKHNEQFF
CDR3 length: 18; V gene: TRBV6-2/TRBV6-3; clone size: -; J gene: TRBJ2-6; D gene: TRBD2; CDR3 DNA: TGTGCCAGCAGTTCTAGCGGGGGCTTGCTCTCTGGGGCCAACGTCCTGACTTTC; CDR3 protein: CASSSSGGLLSGANVLTF
CDR3 length: 15; V gene: TRBV5-6; clone size: -; J gene: TRBJ2-3; D gene: TRBD1; CDR3 DNA: TGTGCCAGCAGCTCCCGACAGGGGGCGAAAGATACGCAGTATTTT; CDR3 protein: CASSSRQGAKDTQYF
CDR3 length: 16; V gene: TRBV18; clone size: -; J gene: TRBJ1-4; D gene: -; CDR3 DNA: TGTGCCAGCTCACCCGACCGGGGTGCAACTAATGAAAAACTGTTTTTT; CDR3 protein: CASSPDRGATNEKLFF
CDR3 length: 15; V gene: TRBV28; clone size: -; J gene: TRBJ1-4; D gene: -; CDR3 DNA: TGTGCCAGCAGTTCGGGGGGCCGTAGTAATGAAAAACTGTTTTTT; CDR3 protein: CASSSGGRSNEKLFF
CDR3 length: 17; V gene: TRBV28; clone size: -; J gene: TRBJ1-2; D gene: -; CDR3 DNA: TGTGCCAGCAGCAGGGAACTGGGGGCCCGAGCTAACTATGGCTACACCTTC; CDR3 protein: CASSRELGARANYGYTF
CDR3 length: 16; V gene: TRBV19; clone size: -; J gene: TRBJ2-2; D gene: TRBD1; CDR3 DNA: TGTGCCAGTAGTAGAGACAGGGGGAGAGGGACCGGGGAGCTGTTTTTT; CDR3 protein: CASSRDRGRGTGELFF